Listed below are T cell receptor beta chains from one sample, sequenced in a study of T cells in Graves' hyperthyroidism and ophthalmopathy. In TCRdb, the multiplex PCR reads were re-called with MiXCR into one record per CDR3 protein. The data hold roughly 99,000 distinct CDR3 sequences, with roughly 15% observed a single time. Sequenced input: blood. Receptor source: a woman in her fifties or sixties with Graves' hyperthyroidism. The CDR3 runs from the conserved cysteine through the conserved F or W. The order of the fields is D gene, clone size, V gene, J gene, CDR3 protein, CDR3 DNA. A D gene is named only where the DNA matches it firmly. Rows may omit the clone size; those that give it use once, few, many or a size class.

d_gene: -
abundance: once
v_gene: TRBV7-2
j_gene: TRBJ2-3
CDR3aa: CASSLTPALWDTQYF
CDR3nt: TGTGCCAGCAGCCTAACCCCGGCCTTGTGGGATACGCAGTATTTT

d_gene: -
abundance: -
v_gene: TRBV12-3/TRBV12-4
j_gene: TRBJ2-7
CDR3aa: CASSLEGNSYEQYF
CDR3nt: TGTGCCAGCAGTTTAGAAGGGAACTCCTACGAGCAGTACTTC

d_gene: TRBD1
abundance: many
v_gene: TRBV6-1
j_gene: TRBJ2-2
CDR3aa: CASSRGGITGELFF
CDR3nt: TGTGCCAGCAGTCGAGGGGGCATCACCGGGGAGCTGTTTTTT

d_gene: TRBD1
abundance: many
v_gene: TRBV28
j_gene: TRBJ1-4
CDR3aa: CASSSPTGGATNEKLFF
CDR3nt: TGTGCCAGCAGTTCCCCGACAGGGGGAGCAACTAATGAAAAACTGTTTTTT

d_gene: TRBD2
abundance: many
v_gene: TRBV3-1
j_gene: TRBJ2-2
CDR3aa: CASSLPSVAGITGELFF
CDR3nt: TGTGCCAGCAGCCTTCCCTCGGTAGCGGGAATCACCGGGGAGCTGTTTTTT

d_gene: -
abundance: many
v_gene: TRBV29-1
j_gene: TRBJ1-1
CDR3aa: CSVERNTEAFF
CDR3nt: TGCAGCGTTGAACGGAACACTGAAGCTTTCTTT

d_gene: -
abundance: many
v_gene: TRBV7-3
j_gene: TRBJ2-6
CDR3aa: CASSPGSQAGWGANVLTF
CDR3nt: TGTGCCAGCAGCCCGGGTAGCCAGGCGGGCTGGGGGGCCAACGTCCTGACTTTC

d_gene: TRBD1
abundance: -
v_gene: TRBV2
j_gene: TRBJ1-5
CDR3aa: CASRVDRDIQPQHF
CDR3nt: TGTGCCAGCAGAGTTGACAGGGATATTCAGCCCCAGCATTTT

d_gene: -
abundance: -
v_gene: TRBV5-5
j_gene: TRBJ2-2
CDR3aa: CASSLFRDTGELFF
CDR3nt: TGTGCCAGCAGCTTGTTTCGGGACACCGGGGAGCTGTTTTTT

d_gene: -
abundance: few
v_gene: TRBV9
j_gene: TRBJ2-7
CDR3aa: CASSPGSSPSYEQYF
CDR3nt: TGTGCCAGCAGCCCAGGGTCTTCACCCTCCTACGAGCAGTACTTC

d_gene: -
abundance: many
v_gene: TRBV30
j_gene: TRBJ2-2
CDR3aa: CASRGVNTGELFF
CDR3nt: TGTGCCTCGAGGGGTGTCAACACCGGGGAGCTGTTTTTT

d_gene: -
abundance: -
v_gene: TRBV19
j_gene: TRBJ1-1
CDR3aa: CASSYTGHTNTEAFF
CDR3nt: TGTGCCAGTAGTTATACGGGACACACGAACACTGAAGCTTTCTTT

d_gene: -
abundance: many
v_gene: TRBV5-1
j_gene: TRBJ2-2
CDR3aa: CASMWGFPNTGELFF
CDR3nt: TGCGCCAGCATGTGGGGCTTCCCGAACACCGGGGAGCTGTTTTTT

d_gene: TRBD2
abundance: many
v_gene: TRBV5-6
j_gene: TRBJ2-1
CDR3aa: CASSSGLVRNEQFF
CDR3nt: TGTGCCAGCAGCTCAGGACTAGTAAGAAATGAGCAGTTCTTC

d_gene: -
abundance: medium-sized
v_gene: TRBV11-1
j_gene: TRBJ1-2
CDR3aa: CASSYGIGTSYGYTF
CDR3nt: TGTGCCAGCAGCTACGGGATCGGGACGAGCTATGGCTACACCTTC

d_gene: -
abundance: many
v_gene: TRBV20-1
j_gene: TRBJ1-1
CDR3aa: CSARDTWVTEAFF
CDR3nt: TGCAGTGCTAGAGATACATGGGTCACTGAAGCTTTCTTT

d_gene: -
abundance: many
v_gene: TRBV5-1
j_gene: TRBJ1-1
CDR3aa: CASSLAPAGFTEAFF
CDR3nt: TGCGCCAGCAGCTTGGCTCCGGCAGGGTTCACTGAAGCTTTCTTT

d_gene: -
abundance: many
v_gene: TRBV3-1
j_gene: TRBJ2-1
CDR3aa: CASSQDFQGGYEQFF
CDR3nt: TGTGCCAGCAGCCAAGACTTTCAGGGGGGATATGAGCAGTTCTTC

d_gene: TRBD1
abundance: many
v_gene: TRBV5-1
j_gene: TRBJ2-1
CDR3aa: CASSFGPGGSNEQFF
CDR3nt: TGCGCCAGCAGCTTTGGGCCAGGGGGAAGCAATGAGCAGTTCTTC

d_gene: TRBD1
abundance: many
v_gene: TRBV12-3/TRBV12-4
j_gene: TRBJ2-7
CDR3aa: CASSPGQGHSYEQYF
CDR3nt: TGTGCCAGCAGTCCCGGACAGGGGCACTCCTACGAGCAGTACTTC

d_gene: -
abundance: many
v_gene: TRBV28
j_gene: TRBJ2-3
CDR3aa: CASSRGDTQYF
CDR3nt: TGTGCCAGCAGTAGGGGGGATACGCAGTATTTT

d_gene: -
abundance: many
v_gene: TRBV28
j_gene: TRBJ2-1
CDR3aa: CAATSLGAGLNEQFF
CDR3nt: TGTGCCGCCACTTCCCTGGGGGCAGGGTTGAATGAGCAGTTCTTC

d_gene: TRBD2
abundance: few
v_gene: TRBV6-5
j_gene: TRBJ2-1
CDR3aa: CASSYSGLADKLSYNEQFF
CDR3nt: TGTGCCAGCAGTTACTCTGGGCTAGCGGATAAGCTCTCCTACAATGAGCAGTTCTTC

d_gene: -
abundance: many
v_gene: TRBV24-1
j_gene: TRBJ2-5
CDR3aa: CATSDPGAVQETQYF
CDR3nt: TGTGCCACCAGTGATCCCGGTGCCGTACAAGAGACCCAGTACTTC

d_gene: TRBD1
abundance: many
v_gene: TRBV29-1
j_gene: TRBJ2-6
CDR3aa: CSVQDREPGANVLTF
CDR3nt: TGCAGCGTCCAAGACAGGGAACCTGGGGCCAACGTCCTGACTTTC

d_gene: -
abundance: few
v_gene: TRBV4-1
j_gene: TRBJ1-1
CDR3aa: CASSPARQMGTEAFF
CDR3nt: TGCGCCAGCAGCCCTGCCCGACAGATGGGCACTGAAGCTTTCTTT

d_gene: -
abundance: few
v_gene: TRBV7-9
j_gene: TRBJ2-7
CDR3aa: CASSWGAGEQYF
CDR3nt: TGTGCCAGCAGCTGGGGGGCGGGCGAGCAGTACTTC

d_gene: -
abundance: many
v_gene: TRBV19
j_gene: TRBJ2-7
CDR3aa: CASKDSGASYEQYF
CDR3nt: TGTGCCAGTAAGGACAGCGGAGCCTCCTACGAGCAGTACTTC

d_gene: TRBD2
abundance: many
v_gene: TRBV20-1
j_gene: TRBJ2-5
CDR3aa: CSASGRGETQYF
CDR3nt: TGCAGTGCTAGCGGGAGGGGCGAGACCCAGTACTTC

d_gene: -
abundance: -
v_gene: TRBV5-1
j_gene: TRBJ2-1
CDR3aa: CASSLVSVNEQFF
CDR3nt: TGCGCCAGCAGCTTGGTTAGCGTGAATGAGCAGTTCTTC

d_gene: -
abundance: many
v_gene: TRBV6-6
j_gene: TRBJ2-3
CDR3aa: CASSYSPDADTQYF
CDR3nt: TGTGCCAGCAGTTACTCCCCCGACGCAGATACGCAGTATTTT

d_gene: -
abundance: -
v_gene: TRBV28
j_gene: TRBJ1-2
CDR3aa: CASSSTQRPANYGYTF
CDR3nt: TGTGCCAGCAGTTCAACCCAGAGGCCAGCTAACTATGGCTACACCTTC

d_gene: -
abundance: many
v_gene: TRBV6-1
j_gene: TRBJ1-1
CDR3aa: CASVIGENTEAFF
CDR3nt: TGTGCCAGCGTAATAGGAGAGAACACTGAAGCTTTCTTT

d_gene: -
abundance: many
v_gene: TRBV5-5
j_gene: TRBJ2-1
CDR3aa: CASSFSHEQFF
CDR3nt: TGTGCCAGCAGCTTCAGCCATGAGCAGTTCTTC

d_gene: -
abundance: many
v_gene: TRBV27
j_gene: TRBJ1-4
CDR3aa: CASSSGRFRATNEKLFF
CDR3nt: TGTGCCAGCAGTTCGGGACGGTTCAGGGCAACTAATGAAAAACTGTTTTTT

d_gene: TRBD2
abundance: -
v_gene: TRBV11-2
j_gene: TRBJ2-2
CDR3aa: CASRSGLAGASTGELFF
CDR3nt: TGTGCCAGCAGGTCCGGACTAGCGGGAGCCAGCACCGGGGAGCTGTTTTTT

d_gene: -
abundance: many
v_gene: TRBV7-9
j_gene: TRBJ1-6
CDR3aa: CASSLTPRASSYNSPLHF
CDR3nt: TGTGCCAGCAGCTTAACCCCCAGGGCTAGCTCCTATAATTCACCCCTCCACTTT

d_gene: -
abundance: many
v_gene: TRBV4-2
j_gene: TRBJ1-1
CDR3aa: CASSTRDFSVGNTEAFF
CDR3nt: TGTGCCAGCAGCACCCGGGACTTCTCCGTGGGGAACACTGAAGCTTTCTTT

d_gene: -
abundance: many
v_gene: TRBV12-3/TRBV12-4
j_gene: TRBJ2-2
CDR3aa: CASSLAHGGLTGELFF
CDR3nt: TGTGCCAGCAGTTTAGCGCACGGGGGTCTTACCGGGGAGCTGTTTTTT

d_gene: -
abundance: many
v_gene: TRBV7-7
j_gene: TRBJ2-1
CDR3aa: CASSLGGSRKQFF
CDR3nt: TGTGCTAGCAGCTTAGGCGGCTCAAGGAAGCAGTTCTTC

d_gene: -
abundance: many
v_gene: TRBV27
j_gene: TRBJ2-3
CDR3aa: CASSLSAGVSTDTQYF
CDR3nt: TGTGCCAGCAGTTTATCGGCCGGAGTCAGCACAGATACGCAGTATTTT

d_gene: -
abundance: many
v_gene: TRBV20-1
j_gene: TRBJ2-2
CDR3aa: CSASGRVDTGELFF
CDR3nt: TGCAGTGCTAGCGGCAGGGTTGACACCGGGGAGCTGTTTTTT

d_gene: TRBD1
abundance: many
v_gene: TRBV10-3
j_gene: TRBJ2-2
CDR3aa: CAISELQGITGELFF
CDR3nt: TGTGCCATCAGTGAGTTACAGGGGATCACCGGGGAGCTGTTTTTT

d_gene: TRBD1
abundance: many
v_gene: TRBV28
j_gene: TRBJ2-1
CDR3aa: CASSFIQGYNEQFF
CDR3nt: TGTGCCAGCAGTTTTATACAGGGGTACAATGAGCAGTTCTTC

d_gene: TRBD2
abundance: -
v_gene: TRBV11-2
j_gene: TRBJ2-3
CDR3aa: CASSSGLAGAYTDTQYF
CDR3nt: TGTGCCAGCAGCTCGGGACTAGCGGGAGCTTACACAGATACGCAGTATTTT

d_gene: -
abundance: many
v_gene: TRBV3-1
j_gene: TRBJ2-5
CDR3aa: CASSQDPVRTGQETQYF
CDR3nt: TGTGCCAGCAGCCAAGATCCGGTTAGGACGGGGCAAGAGACCCAGTACTTC

d_gene: -
abundance: many
v_gene: TRBV6-1
j_gene: TRBJ2-4
CDR3aa: CASSLDGTFTLKNIQYF
CDR3nt: TGTGCCAGCAGTCTCGACGGGACATTCACCCTCAAAAACATTCAGTACTTC

d_gene: -
abundance: few
v_gene: TRBV7-3
j_gene: TRBJ1-1
CDR3aa: CASSAQGPMNTEAYF
CDR3nt: TGTGCCAGCAGCGCACAGGGACCCATGAACACTGAAGCTTACTTT